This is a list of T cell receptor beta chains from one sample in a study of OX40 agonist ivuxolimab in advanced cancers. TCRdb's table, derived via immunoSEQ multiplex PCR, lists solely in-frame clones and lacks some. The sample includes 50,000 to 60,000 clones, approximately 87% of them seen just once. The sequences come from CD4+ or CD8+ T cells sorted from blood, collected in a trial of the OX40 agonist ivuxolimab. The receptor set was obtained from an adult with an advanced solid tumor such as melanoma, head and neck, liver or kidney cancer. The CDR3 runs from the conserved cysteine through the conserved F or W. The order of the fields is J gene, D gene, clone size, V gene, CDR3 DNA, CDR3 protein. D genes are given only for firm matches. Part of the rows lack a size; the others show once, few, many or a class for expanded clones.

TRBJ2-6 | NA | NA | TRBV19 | TGTGCCAGTAGTACAGGCAGGAGGGGCGCGGCGTCTGGGGCCAACGTCCTGACTTTC | CASSTGRRGAASGANVLTF
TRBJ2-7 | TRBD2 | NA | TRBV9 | TGTGCCAGCAGCGTGGGCGGGACTAGCGGTTCCTACGAGCAGTACTTC | CASSVGGTSGSYEQYF
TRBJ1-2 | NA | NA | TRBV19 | TGTGCCAGTAGTCATTCAGGGGAGGGCTACACCTTC | CASSHSGEGYTF
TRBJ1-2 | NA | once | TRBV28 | TGTGCCAGCAGTTTGGGGGGGGAGAACTATGGCTACACCTTC | CASSLGGENYGYTF
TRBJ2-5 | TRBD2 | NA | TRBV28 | TGTGCCAGCAGTTTCCCCGTTGCGACTAGCGGGGGGGCCAGGGAGACCCAGTACTTC | CASSFPVATSGGARETQYF
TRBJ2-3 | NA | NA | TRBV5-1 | TGCGCCAGCAGCTTTGGAGGGACAGATACGCAGTATTTT | CASSFGGTDTQYF
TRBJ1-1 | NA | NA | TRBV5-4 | TGTGCCAGCAGCTTGGGAGCAAGGGTGACTGAAGCTTTCTTT | CASSLGARVTEAFF
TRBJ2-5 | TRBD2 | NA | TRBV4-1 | TGCGCCAGCAGCCAAGAGTACGGGACTAGCGGGGGGCAAGAGACCCAGTACTTC | CASSQEYGTSGGQETQYF
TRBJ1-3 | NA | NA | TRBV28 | TGTGCCAGCAGAAACACTGGAAACACCATATATTTT | CASRNTGNTIYF
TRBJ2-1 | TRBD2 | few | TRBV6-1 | TGTGCCAGCAGTGAAAGGACTAGCGGGGGGCAGCAGTTCTTC | CASSERTSGGQQFF
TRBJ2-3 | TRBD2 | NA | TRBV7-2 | TGTGCCAGCAGCTTTAAATTGGGAGGGCGGGCAGATACGCAGTATTTT | CASSFKLGGRADTQYF
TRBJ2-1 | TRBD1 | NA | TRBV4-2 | TGTGCCAGCAGCCAAGGGGAAGGGGGCCGCGATGAGCAGTTCTTC | CASSQGEGGRDEQFF
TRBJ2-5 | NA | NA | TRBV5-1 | TGCGCCAGCAGCTCCCAAGAGACCCAGTACTTC | CASSSQETQYF
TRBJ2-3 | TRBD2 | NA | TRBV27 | TGTGCCAGCAGGCGACTAGCGGGGGGGCTCAGAGTCACAGATACGCAGTATTTT | CASRRLAGGLRVTDTQYF
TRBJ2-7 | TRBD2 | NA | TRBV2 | TGTGCCAGCAGTGTGGGGACTAGCGGGGAGGAGTACTTC | CASSVGTSGEEYF
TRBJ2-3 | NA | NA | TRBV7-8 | TGTGCCAGCAGCACCCGGGACCGGGCAGATACGCAGTATTTT | CASSTRDRADTQYF
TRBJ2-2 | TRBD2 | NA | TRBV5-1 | TGCGCCAGCAGCTTGGTGGCCCAGGCTAGCGGGTTGCCCGGGGAGCTGTTTTTT | CASSLVAQASGLPGELFF
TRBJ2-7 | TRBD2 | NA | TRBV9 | TGTGCCAGCAGCCAGGGACTAGCGGGAAGCCTTTACGAGCAGTACTTC | CASSQGLAGSLYEQYF
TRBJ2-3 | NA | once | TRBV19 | TGTGCCAGTAGTAGAAGGGACTCCGGCCTCACAGATACGCAGTATTTT | CASSRRDSGLTDTQYF
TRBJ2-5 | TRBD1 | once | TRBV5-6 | TGTGCCAGCAGCCTCGGGACAGGGGGCGGTGAGACCCAGTACTTC | CASSLGTGGGETQYF
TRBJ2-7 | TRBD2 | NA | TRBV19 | TGTGCCAGTAGTATAGAAGCTAGCGGGATTACTTACGAGCAGTACTTC | CASSIEASGITYEQYF
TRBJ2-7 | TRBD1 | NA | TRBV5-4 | TGTGCCAGCAGCTCGACAGGGGTGCACGAGCAGTACTTC | CASSSTGVHEQYF
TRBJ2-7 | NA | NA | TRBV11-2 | TGTGCCAGCAGCTTAGGGTACGGGGGAACTGTTACCTACGAGCAGTACTTC | CASSLGYGGTVTYEQYF
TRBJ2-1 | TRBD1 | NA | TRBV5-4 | TGTGCCAGCAGGAAAACAGGGGGCGGCTGGAATGAGCAGTTCTTC | CASRKTGGGWNEQFF
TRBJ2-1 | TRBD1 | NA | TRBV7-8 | TGTGCCAGCAGCTTTGGCAGGGGGCTTGCAGGTAATGAGCAGTTCTTC | CASSFGRGLAGNEQFF
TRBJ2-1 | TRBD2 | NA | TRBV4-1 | TGCGCCAGCAGCCAAGATCCGGCTAGCGGGTACAATGAGCAGTTCTTC | CASSQDPASGYNEQFF
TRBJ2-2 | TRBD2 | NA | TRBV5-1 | TGCGCCAGCAGCTTGGGGTCCATGGGGACTAGCGGAAACACCGGGGAGCTGTTTTTT | CASSLGSMGTSGNTGELFF
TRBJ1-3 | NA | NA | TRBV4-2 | TGTGCCAGCAGCCCTGGAGGCACTAGCTCTGGAAACACCATATATTTT | CASSPGGTSSGNTIYF
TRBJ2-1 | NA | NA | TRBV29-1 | TGCAGCGTTGCACCCTACAATGAGCAGTTCTTC | CSVAPYNEQFF
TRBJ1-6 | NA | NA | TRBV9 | TGTGCCAGCAGCGGGGGGGGCGGCAGCTCCTATAATTCACCCCTCCACTTT | CASSGGGGSSYNSPLHF
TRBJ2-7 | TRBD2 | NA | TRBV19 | TGTGCCAGTAGTACACTAGCGGGGACCTACGAGCAGTACTTC | CASSTLAGTYEQYF
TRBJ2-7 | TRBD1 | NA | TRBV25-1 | TGTGCCAGCAGTGCCCCGCAGGGGGCCTACGAGCAGTACTTC | CASSAPQGAYEQYF
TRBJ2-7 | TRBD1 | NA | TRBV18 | TGTGCCAGCTCACCAAGTATACAGGGGGCCCTGGGCGAGCAGTACTTC | CASSPSIQGALGEQYF
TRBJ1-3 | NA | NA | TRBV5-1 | TGCGCCAGCAGCTTGTCAAGCGTCTCTGGAAACACCATATATTTT | CASSLSSVSGNTIYF
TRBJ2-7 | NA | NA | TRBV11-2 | TGTGCCAGCAGCTTAGATGAACGAGCTGCCTACGAGCAGTACTTC | CASSLDERAAYEQYF
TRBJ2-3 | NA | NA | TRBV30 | TGTGCCTGGAGTGGTGGCTTGCGAGATACGCAGTATTTT | CAWSGGLRDTQYF
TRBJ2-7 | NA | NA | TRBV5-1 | TGCGCCAGCAGCCCGGGGATTAACAGGGACTCCTACGAGCAGTACTTC | CASSPGINRDSYEQYF
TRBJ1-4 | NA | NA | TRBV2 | TGTGCCAGCACTATCGAACAGCGTGAAAAACTGTTTTTT | CASTIEQREKLFF
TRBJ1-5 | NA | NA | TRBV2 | TGTGCCAGCAGCGCGGGGCCGAATAGCAATCAGCCCCAGCATTTT | CASSAGPNSNQPQHF
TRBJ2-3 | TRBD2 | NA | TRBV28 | TGTGCCAGCAAACTACTAGCGGGGGGGGCAGATACGCAGTATTTT | CASKLLAGGADTQYF
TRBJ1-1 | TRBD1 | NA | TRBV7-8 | TGTGCCAGCAGCACATGGGAAGACAGGGGAACTGAAGCTTTCTTT | CASSTWEDRGTEAFF
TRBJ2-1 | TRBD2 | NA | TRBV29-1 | TGCAGCGTTGTAGGACTAGCGGGGAACAATGAGCAGTTCTTC | CSVVGLAGNNEQFF
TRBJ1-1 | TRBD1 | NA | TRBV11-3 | TGTGCCAGCAGCTCCCGACAGGGGGCAGGCTCTGAAGCTTTCTTT | CASSSRQGAGSEAFF
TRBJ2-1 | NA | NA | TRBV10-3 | TGTGCCATCAGTGACGGGTTAGACAATGAGCAGTTCTTC | CAISDGLDNEQFF
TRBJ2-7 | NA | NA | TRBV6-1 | TGTGCCAGCAGTTTGCGGGACCTTTCCTCCTACGAGCAGTACTTC | CASSLRDLSSYEQYF
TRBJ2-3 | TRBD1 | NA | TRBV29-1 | TGCAGCGTTGCCCGAGGGACAGGGATTTCAGATACGCAGTATTTT | CSVARGTGISDTQYF
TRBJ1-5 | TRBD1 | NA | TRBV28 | TGTGCCAGCAGTTTCTCGACAGGGCACAATCAGCCCCAGCATTTT | CASSFSTGHNQPQHF
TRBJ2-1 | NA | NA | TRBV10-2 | TGCGCCAGCAAAGGGGCTAGCTTTGCCGATGAGCAGTTCTTC | CASKGASFADEQFF
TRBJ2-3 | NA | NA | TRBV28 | TGTGCCAGCAGTTCCCCCCCAGAGCTGGCAGATACGCAGTATTTT | CASSSPPELADTQYF
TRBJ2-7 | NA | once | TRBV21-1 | TGTGCCAGCAGCAAAAAAGGGTTAGCGGGGGACCTCTCCTACGAGCAGTACTTC | CASSKKGLAGDLSYEQYF
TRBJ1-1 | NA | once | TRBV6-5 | TGTGCCAGCAGTTATTTCCACGGAGGGACTGAAGCTTTCTTT | CASSYFHGGTEAFF
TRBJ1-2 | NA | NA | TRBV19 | TGTGCCAGTAGTCTGGACAGCAACTATGGCTACACCTTC | CASSLDSNYGYTF
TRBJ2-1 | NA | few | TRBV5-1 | TGCGCCAGCAGCTTGGCGGACTCCTACAATGAGCAGTTCTTC | CASSLADSYNEQFF
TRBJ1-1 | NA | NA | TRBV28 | TGTGCCAGCAGCCTCGGGGGGGCAACTGAAGCTTTCTTT | CASSLGGATEAFF
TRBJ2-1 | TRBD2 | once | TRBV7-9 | TGTGCCAGCAGCCCCCGGGGGGGGCGGGCATCCTACAATGAGCAGTTCTTC | CASSPRGGRASYNEQFF
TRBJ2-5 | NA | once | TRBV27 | TGTGCCAGCAGTTTATCGGGGGATTTCGGGCGGGAGACCCAGTACTTC | CASSLSGDFGRETQYF
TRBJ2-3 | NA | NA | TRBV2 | TGTGCCAGCAGTGACGTGGGCAGAGATACGCAGTATTTT | CASSDVGRDTQYF
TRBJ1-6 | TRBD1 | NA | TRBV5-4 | TGTGCCAGCAGCCCTGACAGGGCCCTCTATAATTCACCCCTCCACTTT | CASSPDRALYNSPLHF
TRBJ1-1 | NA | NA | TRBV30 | TGTGCCTGGAGGCCAGGACTGAGATTAAGCACTGAAGCTTTCTTT | CAWRPGLRLSTEAFF